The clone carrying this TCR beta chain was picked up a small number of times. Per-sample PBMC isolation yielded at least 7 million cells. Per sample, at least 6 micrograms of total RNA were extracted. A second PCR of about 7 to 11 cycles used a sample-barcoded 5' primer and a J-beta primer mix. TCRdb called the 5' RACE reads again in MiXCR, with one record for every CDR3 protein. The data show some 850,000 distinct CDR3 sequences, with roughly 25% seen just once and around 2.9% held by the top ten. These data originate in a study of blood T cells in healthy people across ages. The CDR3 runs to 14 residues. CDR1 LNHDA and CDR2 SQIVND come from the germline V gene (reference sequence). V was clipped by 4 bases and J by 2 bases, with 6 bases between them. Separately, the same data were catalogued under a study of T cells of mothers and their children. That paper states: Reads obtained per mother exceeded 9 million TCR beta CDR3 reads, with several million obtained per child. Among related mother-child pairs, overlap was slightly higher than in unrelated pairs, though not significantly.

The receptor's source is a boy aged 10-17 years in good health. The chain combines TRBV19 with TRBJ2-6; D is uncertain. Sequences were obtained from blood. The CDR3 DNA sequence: TGTGCCAGTAGTAGTGCGCCTGGGGCCAACGTCCTGACTTTC. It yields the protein CASSSAPGANVLTF.